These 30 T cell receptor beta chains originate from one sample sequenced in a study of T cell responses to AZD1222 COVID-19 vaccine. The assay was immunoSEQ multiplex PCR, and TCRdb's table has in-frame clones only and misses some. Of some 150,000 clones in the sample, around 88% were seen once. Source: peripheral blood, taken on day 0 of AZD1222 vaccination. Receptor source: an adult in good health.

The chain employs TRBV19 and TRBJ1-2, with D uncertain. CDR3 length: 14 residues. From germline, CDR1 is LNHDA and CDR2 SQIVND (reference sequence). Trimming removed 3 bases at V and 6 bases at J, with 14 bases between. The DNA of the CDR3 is TGTGCCAGTAGTATCAGCGATTTGATTAATGGCTACACCTTC. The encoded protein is CASSISDLINGYTF.

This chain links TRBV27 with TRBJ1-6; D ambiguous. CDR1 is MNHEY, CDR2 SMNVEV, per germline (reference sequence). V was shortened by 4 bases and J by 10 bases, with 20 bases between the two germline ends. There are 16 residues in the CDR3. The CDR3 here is CASSSTRTRVGSPLHF. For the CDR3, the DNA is TGTGCCAGCAGTTCAACTAGGACGAGGGTTGGATCACCCCTCCACTTT.

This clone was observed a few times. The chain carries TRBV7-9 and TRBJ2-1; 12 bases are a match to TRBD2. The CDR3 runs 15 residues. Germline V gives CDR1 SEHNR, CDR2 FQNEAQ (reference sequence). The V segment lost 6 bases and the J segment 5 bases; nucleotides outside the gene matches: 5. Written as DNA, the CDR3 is TGTGCCAGCAGTTTCGGACTAGCGGGGAACAATGAGCAGTTCTTC. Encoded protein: CASSFGLAGNNEQFF.

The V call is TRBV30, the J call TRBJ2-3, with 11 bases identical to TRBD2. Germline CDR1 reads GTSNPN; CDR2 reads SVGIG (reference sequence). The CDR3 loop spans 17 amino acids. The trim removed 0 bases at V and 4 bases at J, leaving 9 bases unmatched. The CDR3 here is CAWSVLRTSGRADTQYF. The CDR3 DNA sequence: TGTGCCTGGAGTGTACTCCGAACTAGCGGGAGAGCAGATACGCAGTATTTT.

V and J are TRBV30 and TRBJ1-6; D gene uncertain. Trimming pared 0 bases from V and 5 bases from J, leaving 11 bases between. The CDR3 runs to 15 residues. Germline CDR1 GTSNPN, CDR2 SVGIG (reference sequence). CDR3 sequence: CAWSVVGKNNSPLHF. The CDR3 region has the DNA TGTGCCTGGAGTGTGGTCGGGAAAAATAATTCACCCCTCCACTTT.

This CDR3 is CASSVAEYSYNEQFF. CDR3 bases: TGTGCCAGCAGCGTAGCTGAATATTCCTACAATGAGCAGTTCTTC. The chain has TRBV9 and TRBJ2-1, with D hard to call. Trimming removed 0 bases at V and 1 base at J, with 8 bases between. Germline CDR1 SGDLS, CDR2 YYNGEE. The CDR3 spans 15 residues.

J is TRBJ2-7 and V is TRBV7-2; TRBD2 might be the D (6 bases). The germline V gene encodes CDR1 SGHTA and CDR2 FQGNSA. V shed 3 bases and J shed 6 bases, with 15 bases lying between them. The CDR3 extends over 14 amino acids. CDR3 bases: TGTGCCAGCAGCTTTTTCGGAGGGCTGCCCGAGCAGTACTTC. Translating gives CASSFFGGLPEQYF.

The CDR3 DNA sequence: TGTGCCAGCAGCTTGAGACAGCATTACGAGCAGTACTTC. As protein: CASSLRQHYEQYF. The gene calls are TRBV11-3 and TRBJ2-7, with TRBD1 as a possible D gene (5 bases). The V and J ends lost 3 bases and 4 bases respectively, with 10 bases between them. The CDR3 is 13 amino acids. CDR1 is SGHNT and CDR2 is YENEEA in the germline V gene.

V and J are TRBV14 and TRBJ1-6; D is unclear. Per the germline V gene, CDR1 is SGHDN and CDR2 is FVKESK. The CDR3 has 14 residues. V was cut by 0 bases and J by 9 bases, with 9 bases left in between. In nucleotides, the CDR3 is TGTGCCAGCAGCCAAGACAGGCGCGGTTCACCCCTCCACTTT. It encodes CASSQDRRGSPLHF.

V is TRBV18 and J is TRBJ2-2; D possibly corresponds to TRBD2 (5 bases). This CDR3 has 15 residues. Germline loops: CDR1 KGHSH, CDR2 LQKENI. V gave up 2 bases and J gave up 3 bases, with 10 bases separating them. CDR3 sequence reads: CASSPVRDYTGELFF. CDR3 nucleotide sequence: TGTGCCAGCTCACCAGTGAGGGATTACACCGGGGAGCTGTTTTTT. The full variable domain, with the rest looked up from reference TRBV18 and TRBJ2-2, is NAGVMQNPRHLVRRRGQEARLRCSPMKGHSHVYWYRQLPEEGLKFMVYLQKENIIDESGMPKERFSAEFPKEGPSILRIQQVVRGDSAAYFCASSPVRDYTGELFFGEGSRLTVL.

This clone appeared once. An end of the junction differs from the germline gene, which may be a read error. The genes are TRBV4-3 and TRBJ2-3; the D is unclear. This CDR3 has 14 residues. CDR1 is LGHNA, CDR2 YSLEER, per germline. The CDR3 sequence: CASCQTTGPDTQYF. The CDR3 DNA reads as TGCGCCAGCTGCCAAACGACCGGGCCGGATACGCAGTATTTT.

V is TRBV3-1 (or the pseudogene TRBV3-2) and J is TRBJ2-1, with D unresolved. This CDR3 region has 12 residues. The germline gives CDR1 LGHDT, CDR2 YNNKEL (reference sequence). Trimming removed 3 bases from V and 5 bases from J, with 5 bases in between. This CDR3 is CASSQGDNEQFF. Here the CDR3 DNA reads TGTGCCAGCAGCCAGGGTGACAATGAGCAGTTCTTC.

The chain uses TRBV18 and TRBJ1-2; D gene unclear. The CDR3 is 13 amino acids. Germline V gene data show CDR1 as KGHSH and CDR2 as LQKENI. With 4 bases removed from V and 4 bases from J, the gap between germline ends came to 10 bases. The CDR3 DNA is TGTGCCAGCTCACTGGACGGGCCCTATGGCTACACCTTC. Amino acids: CASSLDGPYGYTF.

The CDR3 is CASRRVIQFSDGYTF. In DNA form, the CDR3 reads TGTGCCAGCAGGCGGGTAATTCAATTTTCAGATGGCTACACCTTC. The chain links TRBV5-5 to TRBJ1-2; D not certain. CDR1 is SGHKS and CDR2 is YYEKEE in the germline V gene (reference sequence). This CDR3 is 15 amino acids long. Trimming pared 5 bases from V and 6 bases from J, leaving 20 bases between. Complete variable domain (other parts from reference TRBV5-5 and TRBJ1-2): DAGVTQSPTHLIKTRGQQVTLRCSPISGHKSVSWYQQVLGQGPQFIFQYYEKEERGRGNFPDRFSARQFPNYSSELNVNALLLGDSALYLCASRRVIQFSDGYTFGSGTRLTVV.

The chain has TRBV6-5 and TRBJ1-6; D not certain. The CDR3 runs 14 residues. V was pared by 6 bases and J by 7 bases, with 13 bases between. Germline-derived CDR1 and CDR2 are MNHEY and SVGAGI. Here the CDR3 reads CASRVGIQNSPLHF. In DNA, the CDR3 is TGTGCCAGCAGGGTGGGCATTCAAAATTCACCCCTCCACTTT.

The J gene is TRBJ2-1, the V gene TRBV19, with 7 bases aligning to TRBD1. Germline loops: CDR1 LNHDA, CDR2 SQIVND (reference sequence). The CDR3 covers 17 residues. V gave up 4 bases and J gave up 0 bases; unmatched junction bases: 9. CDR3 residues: CASSTFPTGSSYNEQFF. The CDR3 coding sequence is TGTGCCAGTAGTACGTTCCCGACAGGGAGCTCCTACAATGAGCAGTTCTTC.

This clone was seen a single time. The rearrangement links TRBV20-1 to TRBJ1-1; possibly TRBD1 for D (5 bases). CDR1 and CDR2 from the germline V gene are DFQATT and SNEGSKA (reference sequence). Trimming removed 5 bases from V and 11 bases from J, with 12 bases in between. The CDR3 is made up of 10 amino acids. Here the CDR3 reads CSAWEGSAFF. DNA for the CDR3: TGCAGTGCTTGGGAGGGGAGCGCTTTCTTT.

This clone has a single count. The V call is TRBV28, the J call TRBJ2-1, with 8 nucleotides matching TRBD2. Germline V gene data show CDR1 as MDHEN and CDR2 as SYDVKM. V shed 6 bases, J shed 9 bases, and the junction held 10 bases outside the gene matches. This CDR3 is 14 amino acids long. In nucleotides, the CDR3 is TGTGCCAGCAGCCCCTCCGGGACTAGTGGTGAGCAGTTCTTC. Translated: CASSPSGTSGEQFF.

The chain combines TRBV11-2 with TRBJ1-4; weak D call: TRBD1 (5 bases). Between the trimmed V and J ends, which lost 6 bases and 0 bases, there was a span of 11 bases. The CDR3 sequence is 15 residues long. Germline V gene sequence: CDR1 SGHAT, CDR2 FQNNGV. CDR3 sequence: CASSTDRTTNEKLFF. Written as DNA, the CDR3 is TGTGCCAGCAGTACCGACAGAACAACTAATGAAAAACTGTTTTTT.

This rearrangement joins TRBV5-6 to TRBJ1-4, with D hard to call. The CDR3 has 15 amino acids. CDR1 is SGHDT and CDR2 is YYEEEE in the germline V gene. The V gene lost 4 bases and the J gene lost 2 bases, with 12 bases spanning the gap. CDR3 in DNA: TGTGCCAGCAGCAGAGGACGGCTCACTAATGAAAAACTGTTTTTT. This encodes CASSRGRLTNEKLFF.

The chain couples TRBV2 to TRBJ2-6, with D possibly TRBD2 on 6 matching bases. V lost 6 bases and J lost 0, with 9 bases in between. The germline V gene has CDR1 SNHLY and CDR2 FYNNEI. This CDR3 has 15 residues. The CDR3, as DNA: TGTGCCAGCAGCCGGGGGAGCTCTGGGGCCAACGTCCTGACTTTC. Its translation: CASSRGSSGANVLTF.

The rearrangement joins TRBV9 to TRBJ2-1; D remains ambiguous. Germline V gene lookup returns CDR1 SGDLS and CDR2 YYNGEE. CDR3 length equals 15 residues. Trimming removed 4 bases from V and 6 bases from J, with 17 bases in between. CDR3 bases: TGTGCCAGCAGCCCTCGGGCGGTCTCCGCCAATGAGCAGTTCTTC. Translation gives CASSPRAVSANEQFF. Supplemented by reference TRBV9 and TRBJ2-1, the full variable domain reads DSGVTQTPKHLITATGQRVTLRCSPRSGDLSVYWYQQSLDQGLQFLIQYYNGEERAKGNILERFSAQQFPDLHSELNLSSLELGDSALYFCASSPRAVSANEQFFGPGTRLTVL.

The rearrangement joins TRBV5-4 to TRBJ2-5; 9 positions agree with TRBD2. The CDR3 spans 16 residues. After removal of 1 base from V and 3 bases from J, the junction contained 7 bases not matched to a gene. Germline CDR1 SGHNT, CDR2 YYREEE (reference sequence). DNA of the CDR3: TGTGCCAGCAGCTTGTTGGGCGGGAGGGCCGAAGAGACCCAGTACTTC. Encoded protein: CASSLLGGRAEETQYF.

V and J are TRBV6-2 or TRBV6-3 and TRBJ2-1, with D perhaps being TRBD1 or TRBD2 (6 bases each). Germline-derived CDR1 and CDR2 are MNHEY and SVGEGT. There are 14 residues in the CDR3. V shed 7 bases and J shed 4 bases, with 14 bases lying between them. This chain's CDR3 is CASIPEGVYNEQFF. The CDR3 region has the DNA TGTGCCAGCATCCCGGAGGGGGTGTACAATGAGCAGTTCTTC.

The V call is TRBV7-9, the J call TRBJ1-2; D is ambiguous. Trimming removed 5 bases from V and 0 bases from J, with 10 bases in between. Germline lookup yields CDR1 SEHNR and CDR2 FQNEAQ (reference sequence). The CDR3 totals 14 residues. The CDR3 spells CASSRGEANYGYTF. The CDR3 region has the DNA TGTGCCAGCAGCCGCGGGGAGGCTAACTATGGCTACACCTTC.

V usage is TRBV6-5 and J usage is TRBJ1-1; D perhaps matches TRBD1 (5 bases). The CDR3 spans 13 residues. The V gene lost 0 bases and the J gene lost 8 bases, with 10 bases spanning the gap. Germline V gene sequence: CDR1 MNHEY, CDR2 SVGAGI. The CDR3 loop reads CASSYSGTDEAFF. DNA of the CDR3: TGTGCCAGCAGTTACTCCGGGACTGACGAAGCTTTCTTT.

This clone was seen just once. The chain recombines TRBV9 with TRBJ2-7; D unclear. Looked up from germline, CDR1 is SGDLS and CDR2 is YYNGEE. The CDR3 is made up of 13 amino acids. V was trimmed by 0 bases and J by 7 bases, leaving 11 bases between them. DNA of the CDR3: TGTGCCAGCAGCGTAGATTCCCCTGGGGAGCAGTACTTC. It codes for CASSVDSPGEQYF.

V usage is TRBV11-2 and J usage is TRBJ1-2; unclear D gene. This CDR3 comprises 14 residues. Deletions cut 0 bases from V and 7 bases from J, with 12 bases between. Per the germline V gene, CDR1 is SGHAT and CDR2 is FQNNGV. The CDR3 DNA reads TGTGCCAGCAGCTTAGATCCAAGGTCAGGTGGCTACACCTTC. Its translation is CASSLDPRSGGYTF.

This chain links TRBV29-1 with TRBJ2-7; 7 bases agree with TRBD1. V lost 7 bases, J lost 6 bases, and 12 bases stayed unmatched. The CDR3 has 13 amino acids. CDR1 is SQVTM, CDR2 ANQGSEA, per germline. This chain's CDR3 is CSARRQGSGEQYF. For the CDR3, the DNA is TGCAGCGCTAGAAGACAGGGTTCGGGCGAGCAGTACTTC.

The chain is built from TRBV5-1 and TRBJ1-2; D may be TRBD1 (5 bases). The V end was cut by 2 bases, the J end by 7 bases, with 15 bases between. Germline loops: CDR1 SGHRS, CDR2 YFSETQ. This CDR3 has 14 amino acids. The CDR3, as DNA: TGCGCCAGCAGCTTAGGGCAGGGCAACAGTGGCTACACCTTC. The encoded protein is CASSLGQGNSGYTF.